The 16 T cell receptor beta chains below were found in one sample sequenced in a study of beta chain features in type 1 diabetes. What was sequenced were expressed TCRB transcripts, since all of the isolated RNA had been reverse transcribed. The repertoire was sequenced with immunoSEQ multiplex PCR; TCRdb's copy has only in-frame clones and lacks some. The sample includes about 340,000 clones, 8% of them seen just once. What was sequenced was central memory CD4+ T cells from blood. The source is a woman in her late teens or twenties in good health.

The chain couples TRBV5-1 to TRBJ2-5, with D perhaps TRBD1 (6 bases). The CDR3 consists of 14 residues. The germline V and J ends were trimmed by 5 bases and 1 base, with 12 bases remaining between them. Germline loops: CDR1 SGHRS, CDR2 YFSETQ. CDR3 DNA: TGCGCCAGCAGAGCCGGACAGATCCAAGAGACCCAGTACTTC. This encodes CASRAGQIQETQYF.

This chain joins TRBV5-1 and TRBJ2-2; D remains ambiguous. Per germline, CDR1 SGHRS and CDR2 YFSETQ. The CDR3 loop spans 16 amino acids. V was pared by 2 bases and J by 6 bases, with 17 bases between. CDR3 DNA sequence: TGCGCCAGCAGCTTCCGTGCCACAGTTGGGGCCGGGGAGCTGTTTTTT. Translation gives CASSFRATVGAGELFF.

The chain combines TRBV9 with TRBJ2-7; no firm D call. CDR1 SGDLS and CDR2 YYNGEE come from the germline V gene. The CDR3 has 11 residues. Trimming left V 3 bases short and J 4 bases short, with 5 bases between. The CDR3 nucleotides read TGTGCCAGCAGCGAGGTATACGAGCAGTACTTC. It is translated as CASSEVYEQYF. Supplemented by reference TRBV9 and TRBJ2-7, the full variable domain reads DSGVTQTPKHLITATGQRVTLRCSPRSGDLSVYWYQQSLDQGLQFLIQYYNGEERAKGNILERFSAQQFPDLHSELNLSSLELGDSALYFCASSEVYEQYFGPGTRLTVT.

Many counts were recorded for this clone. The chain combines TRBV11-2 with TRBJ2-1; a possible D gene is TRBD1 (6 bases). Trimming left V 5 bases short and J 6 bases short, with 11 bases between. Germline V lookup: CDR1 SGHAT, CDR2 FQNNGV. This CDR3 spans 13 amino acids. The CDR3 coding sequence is TGTGCCAGCAGCAGAGGACAGTCCAATGAGCAGTTCTTC. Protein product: CASSRGQSNEQFF.

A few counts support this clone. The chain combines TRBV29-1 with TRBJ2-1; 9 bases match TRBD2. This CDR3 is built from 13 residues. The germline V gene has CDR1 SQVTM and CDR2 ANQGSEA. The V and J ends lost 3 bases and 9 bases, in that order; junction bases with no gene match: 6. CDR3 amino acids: CSVEGIAGAEQFF. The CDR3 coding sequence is TGCAGCGTTGAGGGAATAGCGGGAGCTGAGCAGTTCTTC.

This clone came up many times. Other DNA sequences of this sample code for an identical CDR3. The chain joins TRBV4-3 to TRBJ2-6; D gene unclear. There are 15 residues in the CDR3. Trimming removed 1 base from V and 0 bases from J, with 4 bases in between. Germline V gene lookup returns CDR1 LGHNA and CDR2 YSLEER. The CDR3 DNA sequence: TGCGCCAGCAGCCAAGGGCACTCTGGGGCCAACGTCCTGACTTTC. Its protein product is CASSQGHSGANVLTF.

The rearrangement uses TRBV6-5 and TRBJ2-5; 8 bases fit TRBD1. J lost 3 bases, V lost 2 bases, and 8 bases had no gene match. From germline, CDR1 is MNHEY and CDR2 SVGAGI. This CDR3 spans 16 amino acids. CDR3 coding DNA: TGTGCCAGCAGTTACGCCGGACAGGGTCCCGAAGAGACCCAGTACTTC. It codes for CASSYAGQGPEETQYF.

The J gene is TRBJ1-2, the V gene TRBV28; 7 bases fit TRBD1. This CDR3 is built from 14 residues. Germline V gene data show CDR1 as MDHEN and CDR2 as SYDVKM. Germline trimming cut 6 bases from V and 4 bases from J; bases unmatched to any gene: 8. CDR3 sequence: CASRLQGRAYGYTF. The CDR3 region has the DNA TGTGCCAGCAGACTACAGGGGCGCGCCTATGGCTACACCTTC.

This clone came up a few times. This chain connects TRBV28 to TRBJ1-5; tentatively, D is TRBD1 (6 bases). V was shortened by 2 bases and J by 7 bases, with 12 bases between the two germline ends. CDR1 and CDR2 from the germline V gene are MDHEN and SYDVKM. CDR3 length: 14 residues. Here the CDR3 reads CASSLMGARQPQHF. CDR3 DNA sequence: TGTGCCAGCAGTTTAATGGGGGCCCGGCAGCCCCAGCATTTT.

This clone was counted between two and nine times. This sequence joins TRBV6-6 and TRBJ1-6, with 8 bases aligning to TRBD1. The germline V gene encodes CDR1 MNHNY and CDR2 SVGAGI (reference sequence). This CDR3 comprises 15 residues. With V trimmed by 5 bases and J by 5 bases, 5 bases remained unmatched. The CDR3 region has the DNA TGTGCCAGCAGTCCCCCGGGACAGGATAATTCACCCCTCCACTTT. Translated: CASSPPGQDNSPLHF.

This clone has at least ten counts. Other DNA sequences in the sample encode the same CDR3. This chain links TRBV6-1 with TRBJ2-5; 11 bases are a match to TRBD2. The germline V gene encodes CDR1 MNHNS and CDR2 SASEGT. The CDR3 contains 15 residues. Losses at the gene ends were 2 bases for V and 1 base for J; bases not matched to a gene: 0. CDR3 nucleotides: TGTGCCAGCAGTGAACTAGCGGGAGGCCAAGAGACCCAGTACTTC. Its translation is CASSELAGGQETQYF.

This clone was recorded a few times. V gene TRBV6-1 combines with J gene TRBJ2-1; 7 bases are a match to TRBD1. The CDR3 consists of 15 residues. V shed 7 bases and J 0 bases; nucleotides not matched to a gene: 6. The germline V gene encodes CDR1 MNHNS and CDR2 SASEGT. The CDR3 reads CASTDRVSSYNEQFF. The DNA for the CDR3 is TGTGCCAGCACCGACAGGGTAAGCTCCTACAATGAGCAGTTCTTC.

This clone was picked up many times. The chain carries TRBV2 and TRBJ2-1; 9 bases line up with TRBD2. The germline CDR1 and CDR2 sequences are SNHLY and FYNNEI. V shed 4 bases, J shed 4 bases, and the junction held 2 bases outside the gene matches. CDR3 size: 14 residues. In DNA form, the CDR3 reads TGTGCCAGCAGTGGGACTAGCGTTTACAATGAGCAGTTCTTC. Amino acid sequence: CASSGTSVYNEQFF.

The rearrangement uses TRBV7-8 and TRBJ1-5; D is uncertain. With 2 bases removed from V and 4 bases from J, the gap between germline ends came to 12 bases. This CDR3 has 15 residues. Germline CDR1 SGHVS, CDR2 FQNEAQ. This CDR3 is CASSLSRGTNQPQHF. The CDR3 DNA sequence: TGTGCCAGCAGCTTATCACGGGGAACGAATCAGCCCCAGCATTTT.

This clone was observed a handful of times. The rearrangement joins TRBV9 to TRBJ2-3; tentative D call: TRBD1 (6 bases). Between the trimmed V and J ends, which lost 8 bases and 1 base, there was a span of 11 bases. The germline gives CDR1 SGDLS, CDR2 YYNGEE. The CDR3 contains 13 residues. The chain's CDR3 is CASNGQRTDTQYF. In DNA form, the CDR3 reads TGTGCCAGTAATGGACAGCGCACAGATACGCAGTATTTT.

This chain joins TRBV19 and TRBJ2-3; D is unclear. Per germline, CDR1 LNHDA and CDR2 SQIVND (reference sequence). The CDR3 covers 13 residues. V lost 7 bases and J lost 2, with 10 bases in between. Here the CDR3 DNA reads TGTGCCAGTACCACCGGATCCACAGATACGCAGTATTTT. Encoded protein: CASTTGSTDTQYF.